The entry that follows covers one T cell receptor (beta chain) sequence. This entry comes from a study of cytomegalovirus exposure and HLA in healthy donors. Losses at the gene ends were 8 bases for V and 3 bases for J; bases not matched to a gene: 4. The germline V gene has CDR1 MNHEY and CDR2 SVGAGI. The CDR3 is 14 residues long. Primers for the PCR totalled 60 Vbeta and 13 Jbeta. Here immunoSEQ multiplex PCR was the method, and the copy in TCRdb shows in-frame clones only, minus some. Seen here are 85,000 to 130,000 clones, over 9.5% observed once, and the top ten hold over 4.5%. The sequencing input was PBMCs. The rearrangement links TRBV6-5 to TRBJ2-3, with 11 positions matching TRBD1. This TCR came from a man aged 40-50 years in good health and CMV-seropositive. The chain's CDR3 is CASLDRGLTDTQYF. CDR3 DNA sequence: TGTGCCAGCTTGGACAGGGGGCTGACAGATACGCAGTATTTT.